The clone carrying this T cell receptor (beta chain) was counted only a few times. The antigen is not known. The data derive from a study of cytomegalovirus exposure and HLA in healthy donors. The study's findings and limits: Some TCR beta chains (around 180 of them) were listed as cytomegalovirus-associated. Prediction of most subjects' HLA-A and HLA-B alleles by TCR beta sequences was reportedly accurate.

Germline CDR1 and CDR2: SGHDN and FVKESK. V lost 2 bases and J lost 4; bases outside the gene matches: 6. The CDR3 is made up of 16 amino acids. Both 60 Vbeta primers and 13 Jbeta primers went into the PCR. Some clones are missing from TCRdb's copy, which holds only in-frame ones; the method was immunoSEQ multiplex PCR. The table has some 98,000 clones, less than 10% seen once. This rearrangement joins TRBV14 to TRBJ1-4, with TRBD1 matching over 8 bases. Material: PBMCs. The origin of this receptor is a man aged 50 to 59 in good health and CMV-seropositive. CDR3 residues: CASSQLGQGNNEKLFF. DNA of the CDR3: TGTGCCAGCAGCCAACTTGGACAGGGAAATAATGAAAAACTGTTTTTT.